Listed below are T cell receptor beta chains from one sample, sequenced in a study of PD-1 blockade in mismatch repair-deficient tumors. Measured with immunoSEQ multiplex PCR; TCRdb has only the in-frame clones, and not every one. Among some 84,000 clones listed, over 75% were seen once. Sequencing was performed on peripheral blood, taken 12 weeks after starting pembrolizumab. The origin of the receptors is an adult with mismatch repair-deficient cancer. The conserved cysteine and the conserved F or W are not part of the CDR3 here. Each record gives: CDR3 length, J gene, D gene, V gene, CDR3 protein. The D gene is left open where the match is weak.

len: 14
j_gene: TRBJ2-7
d_gene: NA
v_gene: TRBV7-9
CDR3aa: ASSLAGQRSSYEQY

len: 13
j_gene: TRBJ2-3
d_gene: NA
v_gene: TRBV5-6
CDR3aa: ASTQASGGSDTQY

len: 12
j_gene: TRBJ2-7
d_gene: TRBD1
v_gene: TRBV7-9
CDR3aa: ASSSADRGYEQY

len: 14
j_gene: TRBJ2-2
d_gene: TRBD2
v_gene: TRBV7-9
CDR3aa: ASRAGLAGAVGELF

len: 10
j_gene: TRBJ2-1
d_gene: TRBD2
v_gene: TRBV27
CDR3aa: ARGLAGREQF

len: 9
j_gene: TRBJ2-7
d_gene: NA
v_gene: TRBV28
CDR3aa: ASRRSREQY

len: 13
j_gene: TRBJ1-5
d_gene: TRBD1
v_gene: TRBV10-3
CDR3aa: AISAQGDLHQPQH

len: 12
j_gene: TRBJ2-2
d_gene: NA
v_gene: TRBV29-1
CDR3aa: SVERQGSTGELF

len: 9
j_gene: TRBJ1-2
d_gene: NA
v_gene: TRBV29-1
CDR3aa: STERGYGYT

len: 11
j_gene: TRBJ1-4
d_gene: TRBD1
v_gene: TRBV2
CDR3aa: ASSRGQGEKLF

len: 12
j_gene: TRBJ1-2
d_gene: TRBD1
v_gene: TRBV10-3
CDR3aa: AISAGQTNYGYT

len: 12
j_gene: TRBJ2-3
d_gene: NA
v_gene: TRBV6-1
CDR3aa: ASSAGQTGDTQY

len: 11
j_gene: TRBJ1-1
d_gene: NA
v_gene: TRBV2
CDR3aa: AGRRELNTEAF

len: 16
j_gene: TRBJ2-7
d_gene: TRBD2
v_gene: TRBV10-3
CDR3aa: AISEGRTSGLSSYEQY

len: 13
j_gene: TRBJ2-1
d_gene: TRBD2
v_gene: TRBV9
CDR3aa: ASSASSGRWNEQF

len: 12
j_gene: TRBJ2-1
d_gene: TRBD2
v_gene: TRBV9
CDR3aa: ASSVGGSRNEQF

len: 12
j_gene: TRBJ1-1
d_gene: NA
v_gene: TRBV11-2
CDR3aa: ASSERNLNTEAF

len: 11
j_gene: TRBJ1-1
d_gene: TRBD1
v_gene: TRBV7-3
CDR3aa: ASSLMGTGEAF

len: 14
j_gene: TRBJ1-1
d_gene: NA
v_gene: TRBV6-5
CDR3aa: ASSYSGGDGNTEAF

len: 10
j_gene: TRBJ2-1
d_gene: NA
v_gene: TRBV5-6
CDR3aa: ASSLARGEQF

len: 13
j_gene: TRBJ1-1
d_gene: NA
v_gene: TRBV7-9
CDR3aa: ASSLEGVGSTSAF

len: 12
j_gene: TRBJ2-7
d_gene: NA
v_gene: TRBV7-3
CDR3aa: ASSSSSGFHEQY

len: 13
j_gene: TRBJ2-3
d_gene: NA
v_gene: TRBV5-1
CDR3aa: ASSLRGVGTDTQY

len: 16
j_gene: TRBJ2-3
d_gene: TRBD2
v_gene: TRBV11-3
CDR3aa: ASSLDGALAGAPDTQY

len: 13
j_gene: TRBJ1-4
d_gene: NA
v_gene: TRBV2
CDR3aa: ASRKTQATNEKLF

len: 13
j_gene: TRBJ1-2
d_gene: TRBD1
v_gene: TRBV27
CDR3aa: ASSPGQGRGYGYT

len: 13
j_gene: TRBJ2-7
d_gene: NA
v_gene: TRBV14
CDR3aa: ASSQLGSGGYEQY

len: 13
j_gene: TRBJ2-7
d_gene: NA
v_gene: TRBV7-9
CDR3aa: ASSQDFHSEYEQY

len: 13
j_gene: TRBJ2-3
d_gene: NA
v_gene: TRBV6-1
CDR3aa: ASIRGQQDVDTQY

len: 15
j_gene: TRBJ2-7
d_gene: TRBD2
v_gene: TRBV9
CDR3aa: ASSGSLLAGSSYEQY

len: 9
j_gene: TRBJ1-1
d_gene: NA
v_gene: TRBV20-1
CDR3aa: SAGWSPEAF

len: 10
j_gene: TRBJ2-7
d_gene: TRBD1
v_gene: TRBV30
CDR3aa: ACGTDSYEQY

len: 14
j_gene: TRBJ2-7
d_gene: TRBD2
v_gene: TRBV13
CDR3aa: ASSLGVGGRLNEQY

len: 11
j_gene: TRBJ1-1
d_gene: NA
v_gene: TRBV11-2
CDR3aa: ASSLTGDTEAF

len: 13
j_gene: TRBJ1-2
d_gene: NA
v_gene: TRBV5-1
CDR3aa: ASSFSQEGAYGYT

len: 11
j_gene: TRBJ2-3
d_gene: NA
v_gene: TRBV11-3
CDR3aa: ASSFGGTDTQY

len: 14
j_gene: TRBJ2-5
d_gene: NA
v_gene: TRBV27
CDR3aa: ASSLDLRTAQETQY